This passage covers 18 T cell receptor beta chains from one sample sequenced in a study of T cells in Graves' hyperthyroidism and ophthalmopathy. RNA transcripts gave rise to amplified TCR beta CDR3 regions. RT-PCR in the first round (using the HTBI primer set) targeted the TCR CDR3. Each CDR3 protein gets one entry after TCRdb re-called the multiplex PCR reads with MiXCR. The sample consists of approximately 600,000 distinct CDR3 sequences, roughly 20% of them appearing once. The sequenced sample consisted of blood. The receptors were gathered from a man aged 25-45 years with Graves' ophthalmopathy.

This clonotype was seen ten or more times. J is TRBJ1-1 and V is TRBV18; 8 nucleotides align to TRBD1. Germline V gene lookup returns CDR1 KGHSH and CDR2 LQKENI. V dropped 2 bases and J dropped 6; count of bases not matched to a gene: 5. The CDR3 has 14 residues. Written as DNA, the CDR3 is TGTGCCAGCTCACCAGTCAGGGGGCCGTCTGAAGCTTTCTTT. Its translation: CASSPVRGPSEAFF.

Worth noting for this clonotype: This may be a read error, as it is one base from a much larger clone. This chain joins TRBV18 and TRBJ2-7; D remains unclear. Germline loops: CDR1 KGHSH, CDR2 LQKENI. CDR3 size: 13 residues. CDR3 nucleotide sequence: TGTGTCAGCTCACCAATCAGATCCTACGAGCAGTACTTC. This encodes CVSSPIRSYEQYF.

This clonotype was seen at least ten times. This chain uses TRBV11-2 with TRBJ2-3, with D hard to call. Germline CDR1 is SGHAT and CDR2 is FQNNGV. Trimming cost V 4 bases and J 2 bases, with 13 bases left between them. CDR3 length: 15 amino acids. CDR3 loop: CASSSTEQITDTQYF. The CDR3 nucleotides are TGTGCCAGCAGCTCCACGGAACAGATCACAGATACGCAGTATTTT.

This clonotype was detected ten times or more. The chain links TRBV18 to TRBJ2-5, with TRBD1 matching 8 bases. This CDR3 comprises 15 residues. Trimming at V came to 3 bases and at J to 4 bases, leaving 7 bases not matched to a gene. CDR1 is KGHSH and CDR2 is LQKENI in the germline V gene. CDR3 DNA sequence: TGTGCCAGCTCACCTGGGACAGGAGGGAGAGAGACCCAGTACTTC. Protein sequence: CASSPGTGGRETQYF.

The chain uses TRBV28 and TRBJ1-5; D gene unclear. This CDR3 is 15 amino acids long. Between the trimmed V and J ends, which lost 4 bases and 4 bases, there was a span of 14 bases. Germline V CDR1 and CDR2: MDHEN, SYDVKM. CDR3 nucleotides: TGTGCCAGCAGTTATCCCCGGGAACCTAATCAGCCCCAGCATTTT. The encoded protein is CASSYPREPNQPQHF.

The rearrangement links TRBV10-3 to TRBJ1-1; D is unresolved. V shed 0 bases and J shed 1 base, with 12 bases lying between them. CDR1 ENHRY and CDR2 SYGVKD come from the germline V gene. This CDR3 has 16 residues. The CDR3 spells CAISESAASGNTEAFF. Here the CDR3 DNA reads TGTGCCATCAGTGAGTCGGCAGCTTCGGGGAACACTGAAGCTTTCTTT.

The chain has TRBV6-5 and TRBJ1-6, with TRBD1 as a possible D gene (5 bases). This CDR3 is 18 amino acids long. V lost 2 bases and J lost 2, with 16 bases in between. From germline, CDR1 is MNHEY and CDR2 SVGAGI. CDR3 region: CASSYSPPGGTYNSPLHF. The DNA for the CDR3 is TGTGCCAGCAGTTACAGCCCTCCGGGGGGTACCTATAATTCACCCCTCCACTTT.

The gene calls are TRBV12-3 or TRBV12-4 and TRBJ2-2; D gene ambiguous. V was shortened by 7 bases and J by 3 bases, with 12 bases between the two germline ends. The CDR3 is made up of 14 amino acids. This chain's CDR3 is CASNNRADTGELFF. The CDR3 bases are TGTGCCAGCAATAATCGAGCCGACACCGGGGAGCTGTTTTTT.

This clonotype occurred a few times. This CDR3 reads CASSEGQVWNTEAFF. For the CDR3, the DNA is TGTGCCAGCAGTGAAGGACAGGTTTGGAACACTGAAGCTTTCTTT. The V call is TRBV25-1, the J call TRBJ1-1, with 7 bases identical to TRBD1. V shed 2 bases and J 1 base; nucleotides not matched to a gene: 4. Germline V lookup: CDR1 MGHDK, CDR2 SYGVNS. The CDR3 covers 15 residues. Looking up the rest from reference TRBV25-1 and TRBJ1-1 gives the full variable domain: EADIYQTPRYLVIGTGKKITLECSQTMGHDKMYWYQQDPGMELHLIHYSYGVNSTEKGDLSSESTVSRIRTEHFPLTLESARPSHTSQYLCASSEGQVWNTEAFFGQGTRLTVV.

The chain uses TRBV28 and TRBJ1-6, with 8 bases that match TRBD1. The CDR3 length is 16 residues. Losses at the gene ends were 5 bases for V and 9 bases for J; bases not matched to a gene: 12. From germline, CDR1 is MDHEN and CDR2 SYDVKM. The CDR3 protein is CASSPQTGAPISPLHF. CDR3 nucleotide sequence: TGTGCCAGCAGTCCCCAGACAGGGGCCCCCATTTCACCCCTCCACTTT.

This clonotype has ten or more counts. The chain recombines TRBV2 with TRBJ2-7; D uncertain. V was clipped by 7 bases and J by 0 bases, with 13 bases between them. Germline CDR1 and CDR2: SNHLY and FYNNEI. CDR3 length: 14 amino acids. CDR3 region: CASTVTASSYEQYF. The CDR3 coding sequence is TGTGCCAGCACGGTAACGGCAAGCTCCTACGAGCAGTACTTC.

The V and J genes are TRBV30 and TRBJ2-6; the D gene is possibly TRBD2 (5 bases). Trimming shortened V by 5 bases and J by 0 bases, and 14 bases separated the two germline ends. Germline CDR1 reads GTSNPN; CDR2 reads SVGIG (reference sequence). CDR3 length equals 16 residues. In nucleotides, the CDR3 is TGTGCCTGGTCGGCTTGGGGAGACTCTGGGGCCAACGTCCTGACTTTC. It is translated as CAWSAWGDSGANVLTF.

This clonotype was seen many times. The gene calls are TRBV12-3 or TRBV12-4 and TRBJ1-2, with 7 bases matching TRBD1. The CDR3 has 15 amino acids. Trimming cost V 3 bases and J 8 bases; bases outside gene matches: 12. The CDR3 spells CASSFRAQGNDGYTF. CDR3 coding DNA: TGTGCCAGCAGTTTTAGGGCACAGGGGAACGACGGCTACACCTTC.

This clonotype showed up many times. The chain links TRBV28 to TRBJ2-7; D is possibly TRBD2 (5 bases). CDR1 and CDR2 (germline): MDHEN, SYDVKM. This CDR3 has 16 residues. V was shortened by 4 bases and J by 6 bases, with 22 bases between the two germline ends. Here the CDR3 reads CASSSAGLLQWGEQYF. The DNA for the CDR3 is TGTGCCAGCAGTTCCGCCGGACTCCTCCAATGGGGCGAGCAGTACTTC.

This chain links TRBV7-3 with TRBJ2-3; the D is unclear. Trimming removed 3 bases at V and 4 bases at J, with 8 bases between. CDR3 length: 13 amino acids. Germline V gene sequence: CDR1 SGHTA, CDR2 FQGTGA. The CDR3 sequence is CASSFVGSDTQYF. CDR3 nucleotides: TGTGCCAGCAGCTTTGTTGGGTCAGATACGCAGTATTTT. Looking up the rest from reference TRBV7-3 and TRBJ2-3 gives the full variable domain: GAGVSQTPSNKVTEKGKYVELRCDPISGHTALYWYRQSLGQGPEFLIYFQGTGAADDSGLPNDRFFAVRPEGSVSTLKIQRTERGDSAVYLCASSFVGSDTQYFGPGTRLTVL.

This chain connects TRBV20-1 to TRBJ1-2; D gene uncertain. This CDR3 spans 16 amino acids. Germline V lookup: CDR1 DFQATT, CDR2 SNEGSKA (reference sequence). The germline V and J ends were trimmed by 1 base and 3 bases, with 18 bases remaining between them. The CDR3 coding sequence is TGCAGTGCTAGAGCAATTCTAGCTTTAGCTGACTATGGCTACACCTTC. The encoded protein is CSARAILALADYGYTF.

The chain has TRBV2 and TRBJ2-3, with no clear D. CDR1 is SNHLY, CDR2 FYNNEI, per germline. Trimming left V 6 bases short and J 6 bases short, with 16 bases between. This CDR3 has 14 amino acids. CDR3 bases: TGTGCCAGCAGCATATCTCCGACGTGGGATACGCAGTATTTT. Protein sequence: CASSISPTWDTQYF.

The V gene is TRBV4-1, the J gene TRBJ1-5; the D is unclear. The CDR3 is 13 residues long. V was trimmed by 0 bases and J by 7 bases, leaving 7 bases between them. Looked up from germline, CDR1 is MGHRA and CDR2 is YSYEKL. The CDR3 loop reads CASSQDRRQPQHF. CDR3 nucleotide sequence: TGCGCCAGCAGCCAAGATCGGCGCCAGCCCCAGCATTTT.